These 3 T cell receptor beta chains originate from one sample sequenced in a study of shared clonotypes between healthy human individuals. Data came from immunoSEQ multiplex PCR; TCRdb stores just in-frame clones and leaves some out. The sample lists about 2 million clones; about 95% were seen once. In the naive CD8 group, cells lacked CD45RO and were positively selected for CCR7, so terminally differentiated effector memory CD45RA+ cells were left out. The specimen was naive CD8+ T cells sorted from blood. The source of these receptors is a man aged 18 to 29 in good health.

CDR3 DNA: TGTGCCAGCAGTTTCGGGCATGGGGAGCAGTACTTC. Translation: CASSFGHGEQYF. The chain couples TRBV27 to TRBJ2-7, with D uncertain. The germline V gene has CDR1 MNHEY and CDR2 SMNVEV (reference sequence). The CDR3 runs 12 residues. V was cut by 3 bases and J by 7 bases, with 10 bases left in between.

V gene TRBV28 combines with J gene TRBJ2-1; no clear D. The CDR3 covers 14 residues. Trimming took off 3 bases at V and 5 bases at J, with 11 bases between the two ends. The V gene's germline CDR1 is MDHEN and CDR2 SYDVKM. The CDR3 loop is CASSFLTTDNEQFF. The DNA of the CDR3 is TGTGCCAGCAGTTTTCTGACAACTGACAATGAGCAGTTCTTC.

The J gene is TRBJ2-1, the V gene TRBV7-9; 7 bases match TRBD2. This CDR3 has 19 amino acids. Trimming cost V 1 base and J 8 bases; bases outside gene matches: 20. CDR1 SEHNR and CDR2 FQNEAQ come from the germline V gene (reference sequence). The CDR3 loop reads CASSLGWTREGLKTYEQFF. In DNA form, the CDR3 reads TGTGCCAGCAGCTTAGGGTGGACGAGGGAGGGACTAAAAACCTATGAGCAGTTCTTC. The variable domain in full, completed from reference TRBV7-9 and TRBJ2-1, reads DTGVSQNPRHKITKRGQNVTFRCDPISEHNRLYWYRQTLGQGPEFLTYFQNEAQLEKSRLLSDRFSAERPKGSFSTLEIQRTEQGDSAMYLCASSLGWTREGLKTYEQFFGPGTRLTVL.